The present T cell receptor (beta chain) was sequenced within a study of T cells after yellow fever vaccination. Study at large: Any fraction with a low cell number was prepared using SMART-Seq v4 Ultra Low Input.

Trimming removed 0 bases from V and 5 bases from J, with 11 bases in between. This CDR3 is built from 14 residues. The germline V gene encodes CDR1 SQVTM and CDR2 ANQGSEA. The 5'RACE template-switching step produced TCR cDNA and added a universal primer site and UMIs. Using its own MiXCR run on the 5' RACE reads, TCRdb lists one record per CDR3 protein. The sample shows about 430,000 distinct CDR3 sequences, roughly a sixth of them seen only once. The J gene is TRBJ2-1, the V gene TRBV29-1; D remains unclear. The sample in question was PBMCs, obtained before the yellow fever booster vaccination. The sequence was collected from a man younger than 30 who received the YFV17D yellow fever vaccine. The CDR3 coding sequence is TGCAGCGTTGAAGATATGTCTATCCACAATGAGCAGTTCTTC. This translates into CSVEDMSIHNEQFF.